This T cell receptor (beta chain) is drawn from a study of blood T cell repertoires in COVID-19. Study-level background: PBMCs, B-cell-depleted T cells, or T cells provided the cDNA or gDNA that made up the material.

This CDR3 has 16 residues. The trim removed 1 base at V and 4 bases at J, leaving 5 bases unmatched. CDR1 is MNHEY and CDR2 is SVGEGT in the germline V gene. In the original workflow: Reference gene primers were amplified, and this amplification served to estimate nucleated cell counts. Assay: immunoSEQ multiplex PCR; the TCRdb copy retains only in-frame clones and omits some. For V, J and clone size, that table is used; D and trimming come from the DNA. Among 140,000 to 150,000 clones, 70% to 90% were seen once, and the ten largest hold more than 7.5%. The sequencing input was peripheral blood. The TCR sequence derives from a woman aged 55-69 years with COVID-19, enrolled during active disease. The chain carries TRBV6-2 or TRBV6-3 and TRBJ2-1, with 9 positions matching TRBD2. The CDR3 spells CASSYLRGGLYNEQFF. CDR3 DNA sequence: TGTGCCAGCAGTTACTTGCGGGGGGGCCTTTACAATGAGCAGTTCTTC.